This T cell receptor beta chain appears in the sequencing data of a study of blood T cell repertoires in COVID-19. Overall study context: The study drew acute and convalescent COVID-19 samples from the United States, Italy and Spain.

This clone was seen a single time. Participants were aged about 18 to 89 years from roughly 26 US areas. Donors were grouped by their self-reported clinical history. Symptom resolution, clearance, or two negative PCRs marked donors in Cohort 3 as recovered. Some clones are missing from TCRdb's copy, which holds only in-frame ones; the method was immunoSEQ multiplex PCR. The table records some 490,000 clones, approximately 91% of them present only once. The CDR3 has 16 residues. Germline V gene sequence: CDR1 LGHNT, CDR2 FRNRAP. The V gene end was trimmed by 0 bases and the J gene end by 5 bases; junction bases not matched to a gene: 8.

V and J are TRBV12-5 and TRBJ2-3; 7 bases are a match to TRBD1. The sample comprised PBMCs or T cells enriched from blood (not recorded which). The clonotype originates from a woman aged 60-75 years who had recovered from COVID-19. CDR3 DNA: TGTGCTAGTGGTTTGGTACAGGGGCGCGCGTTAGATACGCAGTATTTT. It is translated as CASGLVQGRALDTQYF.